The subject of this entry is one T cell receptor beta chain. Its target is unknown. All donors participated as healthy donors of bone marrow. This sample was included in a study of cytomegalovirus exposure and HLA in healthy donors. Study results and limitations: In a later analysis, the majority of CMV-associated beta chains seemingly showed HLA restriction. Reports state that TCR beta sequences accurately predicted most subjects' HLA-A and HLA-B alleles. It was about 180 TCR beta chains that were listed as cytomegalovirus-associated.

V was clipped by 2 bases and J by 15 bases, with 14 bases between them. The CDR3 totals 11 residues. CDR1 is SQVTM and CDR2 is ANQGSEA in the germline V gene. PCR involved 60 Vbeta and 13 Jbeta primers. Generated by immunoSEQ multiplex PCR, the TCRdb table keeps only in-frame clones and is missing some. The profile covers roughly 100,000 clones, with 75% to 85% appearing a single time and over 9% taken by the ten largest. V gene TRBV29-1 combines with J gene TRBJ2-1; a weak D match, TRBD1 (6 bases). Sequenced input: PBMCs. The receptor was isolated from a woman aged 18-35 years in good health and CMV-seropositive. The CDR3 nucleotides read TGCAGCGTTGAACTCCAGGGGAGACGGTTCTTC. It encodes CSVELQGRRFF.